This T cell receptor (beta chain) derives from a study of CD8 T cells in Susac syndrome. Study background: At the time of blood draw, patients with Susac syndrome were therapy-naive, receiving corticosteroids, or receiving intravenous immunoglobulin alone.

The CDR3 extends over 14 amino acids. Germline assignment: CDR1 LGHDT and CDR2 YNNKEL (reference sequence). V lost 4 bases and J lost 8, with 17 bases in between. An input of about 0.5 to 1 ug of RNA was subjected to reverse transcription using random hexamers. TCRdb re-called the immunoSEQ multiplex PCR reads with MiXCR, one entry per CDR3 protein. The sample has 84,000 or so distinct CDR3 sequences; approximately 95% are singletons. The source of this sequence is a human donor with Susac syndrome. The sequenced sample was CD8+ T cells from PBMCs. The V and J genes are TRBV3-1 and TRBJ1-1; unclear D gene. This CDR3 reads CASSPATRVPEAFF. CDR3 coding DNA: TGTGCCAGCAGCCCAGCAACCCGCGTGCCCGAAGCTTTCTTT.